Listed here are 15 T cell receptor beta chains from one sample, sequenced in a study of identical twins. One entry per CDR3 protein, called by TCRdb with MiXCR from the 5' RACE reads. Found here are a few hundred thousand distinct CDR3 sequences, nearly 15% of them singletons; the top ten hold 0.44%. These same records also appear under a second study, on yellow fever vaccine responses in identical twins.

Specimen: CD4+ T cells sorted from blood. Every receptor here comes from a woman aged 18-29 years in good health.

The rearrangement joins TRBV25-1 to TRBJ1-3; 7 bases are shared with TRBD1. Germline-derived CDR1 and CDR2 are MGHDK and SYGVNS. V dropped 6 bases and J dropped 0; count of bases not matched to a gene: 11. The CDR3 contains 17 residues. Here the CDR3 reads CASSADAGTVSGNTIYF. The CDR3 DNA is TGTGCCAGCAGCGCTGATGCCGGGACAGTCTCTGGAAACACCATATATTTT.

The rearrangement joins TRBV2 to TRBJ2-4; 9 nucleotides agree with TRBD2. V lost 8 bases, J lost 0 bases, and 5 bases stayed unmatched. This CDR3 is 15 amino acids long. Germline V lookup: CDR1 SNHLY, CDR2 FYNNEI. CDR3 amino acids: CASFGLARAKNIQYF. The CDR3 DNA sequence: TGTGCCAGCTTCGGACTAGCGAGAGCCAAAAACATTCAGTACTTC.

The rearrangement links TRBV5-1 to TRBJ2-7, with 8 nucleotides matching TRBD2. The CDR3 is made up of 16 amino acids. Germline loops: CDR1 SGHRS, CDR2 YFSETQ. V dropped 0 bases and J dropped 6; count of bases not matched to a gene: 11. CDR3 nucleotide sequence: TGCGCCAGCAGCTTGGTTAGCGGGACCCCGCCGTCCGAGCAGTACTTC. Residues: CASSLVSGTPPSEQYF. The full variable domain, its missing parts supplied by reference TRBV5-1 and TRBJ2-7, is KAGVTQTPRYLIKTRGQQVTLSCSPISGHRSVSWYQQTPGQGLQFLFEYFSETQRNKGNFPGRFSGRQFSNSRSEMNVSTLELGDSALYLCASSLVSGTPPSEQYFGPGTRLTVT.

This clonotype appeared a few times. The CDR3 DNA is TGCAGCGTTGAAGGCCAGGGATGGGAGACCCAGTACTTC. This translates into CSVEGQGWETQYF. The genes are TRBV29-1 and TRBJ2-5; D possibly corresponds to TRBD1 (5 bases). Trimming took 1 base from V and 5 from J, leaving 11 bases between them. The CDR3 totals 13 residues. In germline, CDR1 is SQVTM, CDR2 ANQGSEA. Complete variable domain (other parts from reference TRBV29-1 and TRBJ2-5): SAVISQKPSRDICQRGTSLTIQCQVDSQVTMMFWYRQQPGQSLTLIATANQGSEATYESGFVIDKFPISRPNLTFSTLTVSNMSPEDSSIYLCSVEGQGWETQYFGPGTRLLVL.

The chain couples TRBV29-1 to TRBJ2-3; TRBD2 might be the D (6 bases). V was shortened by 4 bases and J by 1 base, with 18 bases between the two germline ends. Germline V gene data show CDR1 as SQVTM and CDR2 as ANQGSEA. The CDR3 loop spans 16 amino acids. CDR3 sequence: CSVAPGSGIGTDTQYF. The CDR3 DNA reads TGCAGCGTTGCCCCCGGGAGCGGAATCGGCACAGATACGCAGTATTTT.

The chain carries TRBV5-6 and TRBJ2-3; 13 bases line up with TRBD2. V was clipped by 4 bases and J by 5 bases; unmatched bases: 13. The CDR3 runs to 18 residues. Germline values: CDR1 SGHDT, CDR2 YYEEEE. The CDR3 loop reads CASSPWTSGSVAEDTQYF. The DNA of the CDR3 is TGTGCCAGCAGCCCCTGGACTAGCGGGAGTGTGGCGGAAGATACGCAGTATTTT.

Here the CDR3 DNA reads TGTGCCAGCACCTCCCCCGCGGGACGGATCTACAATGAGCAGTTCTTC. The encoded protein is CASTSPAGRIYNEQFF. The chain has TRBV7-9 and TRBJ2-1, with a tentative D call TRBD2 (6 bases). V was pared by 7 bases and J by 3 bases, with 19 bases between. The CDR3 is made up of 16 amino acids. The V gene's germline CDR1 is SEHNR and CDR2 FQNEAQ (reference sequence).

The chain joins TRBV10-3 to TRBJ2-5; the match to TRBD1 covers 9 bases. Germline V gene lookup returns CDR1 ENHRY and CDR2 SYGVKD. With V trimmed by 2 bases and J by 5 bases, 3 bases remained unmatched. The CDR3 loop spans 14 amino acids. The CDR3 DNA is TGTGCCATCAGTGAGGGGACAGGGTGGGAGACCCAGTACTTC. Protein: CAISEGTGWETQYF.

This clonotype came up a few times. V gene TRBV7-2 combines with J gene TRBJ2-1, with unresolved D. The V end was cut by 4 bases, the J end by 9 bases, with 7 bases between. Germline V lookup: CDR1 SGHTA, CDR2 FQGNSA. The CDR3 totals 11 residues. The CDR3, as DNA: TGTGCCAGCAGCTCCTATAGTGAGCAGTTCTTC. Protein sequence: CASSSYSEQFF.

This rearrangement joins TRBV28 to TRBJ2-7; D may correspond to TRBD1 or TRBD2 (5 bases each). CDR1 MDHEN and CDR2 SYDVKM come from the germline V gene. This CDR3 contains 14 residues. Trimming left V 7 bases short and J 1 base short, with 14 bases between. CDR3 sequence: CASIKWGSSYEQYF. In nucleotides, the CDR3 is TGTGCCAGCATCAAATGGGGGTCGTCCTACGAGCAGTACTTC.

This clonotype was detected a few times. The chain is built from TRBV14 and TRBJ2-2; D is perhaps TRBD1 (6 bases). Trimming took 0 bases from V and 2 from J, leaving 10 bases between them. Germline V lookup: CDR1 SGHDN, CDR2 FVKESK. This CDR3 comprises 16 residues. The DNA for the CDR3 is TGTGCCAGCAGCCAAGACTGGACAGAAAACACCGGGGAGCTGTTTTTT. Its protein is CASSQDWTENTGELFF. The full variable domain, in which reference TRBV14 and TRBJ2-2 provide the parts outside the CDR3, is EAGVTQFPSHSVIEKGQTVTLRCDPISGHDNLYWYRRVMGKEIKFLLHFVKESKQDESGMPNNRFLAERTGGTYSTLKVQPAELEDSGVYFCASSQDWTENTGELFFGEGSRLTVL.

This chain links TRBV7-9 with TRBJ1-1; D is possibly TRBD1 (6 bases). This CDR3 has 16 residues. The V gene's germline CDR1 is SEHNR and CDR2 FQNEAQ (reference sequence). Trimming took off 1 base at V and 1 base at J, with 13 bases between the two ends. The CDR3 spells CASSLGRDTQNTEAFF. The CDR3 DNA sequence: TGTGCCAGCAGCTTAGGAAGGGACACCCAGAACACTGAAGCTTTCTTT.

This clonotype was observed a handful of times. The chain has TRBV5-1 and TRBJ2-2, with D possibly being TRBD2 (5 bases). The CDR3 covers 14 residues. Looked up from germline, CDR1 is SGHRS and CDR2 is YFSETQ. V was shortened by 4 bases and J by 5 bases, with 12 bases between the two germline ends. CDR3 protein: CASSRARGTGELFF. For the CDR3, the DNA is TGCGCCAGCAGCAGGGCCCGGGGAACCGGGGAGCTGTTTTTT.

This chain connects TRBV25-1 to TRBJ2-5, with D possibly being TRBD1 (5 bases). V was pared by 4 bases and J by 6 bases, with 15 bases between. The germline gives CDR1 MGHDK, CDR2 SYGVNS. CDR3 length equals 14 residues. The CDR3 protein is CASSGGHGLKTQYF. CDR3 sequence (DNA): TGTGCCAGCAGTGGCGGACATGGTTTGAAGACCCAGTACTTC.

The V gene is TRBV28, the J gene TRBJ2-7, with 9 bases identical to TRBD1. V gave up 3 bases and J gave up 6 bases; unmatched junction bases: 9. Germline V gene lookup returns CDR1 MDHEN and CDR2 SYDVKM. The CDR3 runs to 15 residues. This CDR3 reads CASSLGTGSRREQYV. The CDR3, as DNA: TGTGCCAGCAGTTTGGGGACAGGGAGTCGTCGCGAGCAGTACGTC.